In its sample, the clone carrying this T cell receptor beta chain was seen a few times. Its antigen is unidentified. This entry belongs to a study of identical twins. Broader study findings: Fewer insertions were carried by abundant cord blood beta clonotypes, but none was seen in memory repertoires. Twin sharing of out-of-frame TCR alpha was underestimated by models in monozygotic pairs. Without tracking the same donors, conclusions rested on cross-sectional statistical analysis. There was an excess of low generation probability in the out-of-frame alpha sequences that twins shared.

The CDR3 contains 15 residues. Germline V gene lookup returns CDR1 SGHRS and CDR2 YFSETQ. V was cut by 3 bases and J by 3 bases, with 13 bases left in between. TCRdb analysed the 5' RACE reads with MiXCR anew, one entry per CDR3 protein. Found here are around 1.7 million distinct CDR3 sequences, 25% to 35% of them singletons; the top ten hold about 0.27%. V gene TRBV5-1 combines with J gene TRBJ2-1; either TRBD1 or TRBD2 may fit D (5 bases each). The sequenced material came from cord blood. This TCR derives from a newborn girl in good health. This CDR3 reads CASSWDPGYYNEQFF. The CDR3 DNA reads as TGCGCCAGCAGCTGGGACCCCGGATACTACAATGAGCAGTTCTTC.